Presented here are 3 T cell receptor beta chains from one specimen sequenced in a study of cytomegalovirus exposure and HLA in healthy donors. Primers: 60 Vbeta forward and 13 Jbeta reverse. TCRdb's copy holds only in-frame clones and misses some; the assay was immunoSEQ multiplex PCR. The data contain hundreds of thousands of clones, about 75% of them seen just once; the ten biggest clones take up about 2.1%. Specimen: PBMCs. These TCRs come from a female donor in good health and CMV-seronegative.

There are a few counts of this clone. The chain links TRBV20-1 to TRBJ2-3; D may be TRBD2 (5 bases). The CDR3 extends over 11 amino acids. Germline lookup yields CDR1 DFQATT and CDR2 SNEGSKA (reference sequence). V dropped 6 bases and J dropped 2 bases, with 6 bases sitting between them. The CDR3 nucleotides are TGCAGTGCGGGAGCCACAGATACGCAGTATTTT. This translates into CSAGATDTQYF.

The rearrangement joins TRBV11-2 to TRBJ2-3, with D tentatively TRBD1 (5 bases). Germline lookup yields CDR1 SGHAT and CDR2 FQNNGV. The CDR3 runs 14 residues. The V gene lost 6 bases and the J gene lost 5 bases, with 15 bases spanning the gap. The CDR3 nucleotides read TGTGCCAGCAGACCCGACAGAAATAGAGATACGCAGTATTTT. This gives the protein CASRPDRNRDTQYF.

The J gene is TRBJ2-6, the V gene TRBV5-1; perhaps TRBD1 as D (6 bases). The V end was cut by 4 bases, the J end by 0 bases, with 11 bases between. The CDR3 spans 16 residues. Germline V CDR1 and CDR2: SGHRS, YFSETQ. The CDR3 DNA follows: TGCGCCAGCAGCGTAACAGGGAACTCTGGGGCCAACGTCCTGACTTTC. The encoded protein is CASSVTGNSGANVLTF.